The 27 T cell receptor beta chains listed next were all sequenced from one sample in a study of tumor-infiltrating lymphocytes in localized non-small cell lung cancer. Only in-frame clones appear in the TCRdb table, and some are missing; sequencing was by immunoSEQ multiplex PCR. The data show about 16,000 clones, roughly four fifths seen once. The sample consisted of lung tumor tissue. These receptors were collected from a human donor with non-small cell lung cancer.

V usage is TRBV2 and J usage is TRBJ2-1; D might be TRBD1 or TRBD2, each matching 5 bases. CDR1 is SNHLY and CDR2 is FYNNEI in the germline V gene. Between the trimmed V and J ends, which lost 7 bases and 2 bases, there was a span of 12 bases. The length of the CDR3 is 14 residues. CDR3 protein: CASNRDGPYNEQFF. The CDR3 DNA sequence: TGTGCCAGCAACCGGGACGGCCCCTACAATGAGCAGTTCTTC.

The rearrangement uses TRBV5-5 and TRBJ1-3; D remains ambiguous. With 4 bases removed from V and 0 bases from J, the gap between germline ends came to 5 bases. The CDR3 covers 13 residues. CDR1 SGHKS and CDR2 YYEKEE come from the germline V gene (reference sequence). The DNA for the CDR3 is TGTGCCAGCAGCCAAAACTCTGGAAACACCATATATTTT. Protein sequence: CASSQNSGNTIYF.

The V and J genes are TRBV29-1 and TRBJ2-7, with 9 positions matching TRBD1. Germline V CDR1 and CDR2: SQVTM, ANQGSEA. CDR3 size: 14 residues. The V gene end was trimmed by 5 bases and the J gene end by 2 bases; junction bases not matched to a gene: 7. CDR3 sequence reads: CSVLSWTGAYEQYF. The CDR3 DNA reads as TGCAGCGTTTTGAGCTGGACAGGGGCCTACGAGCAGTACTTC.

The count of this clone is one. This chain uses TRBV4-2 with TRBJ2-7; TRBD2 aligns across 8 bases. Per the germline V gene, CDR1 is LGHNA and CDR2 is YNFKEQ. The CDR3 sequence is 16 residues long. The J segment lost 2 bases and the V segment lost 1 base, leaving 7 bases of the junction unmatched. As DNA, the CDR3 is TGTGCCAGCAGCCAAGTTAGGGGGACTAGAACCTACGAGCAGTACTTC. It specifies CASSQVRGTRTYEQYF.

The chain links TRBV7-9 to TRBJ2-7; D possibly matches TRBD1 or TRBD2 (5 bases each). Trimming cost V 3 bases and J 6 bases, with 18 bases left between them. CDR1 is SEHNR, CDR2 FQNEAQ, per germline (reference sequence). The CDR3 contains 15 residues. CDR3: CASSLVTGPPPEQYF. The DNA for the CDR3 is TGTGCCAGCAGCTTGGTTACGGGACCTCCCCCCGAGCAGTACTTC.

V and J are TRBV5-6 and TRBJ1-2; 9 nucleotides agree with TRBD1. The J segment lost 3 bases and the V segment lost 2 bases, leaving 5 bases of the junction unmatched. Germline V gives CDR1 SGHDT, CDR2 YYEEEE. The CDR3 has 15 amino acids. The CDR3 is CASSFPGTGYYGYTF. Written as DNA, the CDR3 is TGTGCCAGCAGCTTTCCCGGGACAGGGTACTATGGCTACACCTTC.

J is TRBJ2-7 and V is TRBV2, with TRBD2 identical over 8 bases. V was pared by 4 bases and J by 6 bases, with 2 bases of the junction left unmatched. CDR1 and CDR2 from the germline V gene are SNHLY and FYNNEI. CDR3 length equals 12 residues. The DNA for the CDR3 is TGTGCCAGCAGTGCTACTAGCGGCGAGCAGTACTTC. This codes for CASSATSGEQYF.

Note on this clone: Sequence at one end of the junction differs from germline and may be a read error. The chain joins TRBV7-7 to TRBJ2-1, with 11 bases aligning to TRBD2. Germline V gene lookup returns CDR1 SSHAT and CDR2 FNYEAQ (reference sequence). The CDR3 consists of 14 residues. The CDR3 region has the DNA TGTGCTAGCAGCTTAGCGGGAGGGCATCATGAGCAGTTCTTC. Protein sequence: CASSLAGGHHEQFF.

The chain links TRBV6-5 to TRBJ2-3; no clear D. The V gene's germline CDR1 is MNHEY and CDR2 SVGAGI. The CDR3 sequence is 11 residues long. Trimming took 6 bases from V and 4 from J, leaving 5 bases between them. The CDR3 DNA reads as TGTGCCAGCAGCGTCCCAGATACGCAGTATTTT. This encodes CASSVPDTQYF.

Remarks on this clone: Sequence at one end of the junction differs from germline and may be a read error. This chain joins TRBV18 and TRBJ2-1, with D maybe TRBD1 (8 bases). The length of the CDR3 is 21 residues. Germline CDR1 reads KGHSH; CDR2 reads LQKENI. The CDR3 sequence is CARSPVGEPQQGGYSINEQFF. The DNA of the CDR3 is TGTGCCAGATCACCCGTAGGGGAACCACAACAGGGGGGGTATAGTATCAATGAGCAGTTCTTC. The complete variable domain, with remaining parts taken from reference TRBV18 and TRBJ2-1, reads NAGVMQNPRHLVRRRGQEARLRCSPMKGHSHVYWYRQLPEEGLKFMVYLQKENIIDESGMPKERFSAEFPKEGPSILRIQQVVRGDSAAYFCARSPVGEPQQGGYSINEQFFGPGTRLTVL.

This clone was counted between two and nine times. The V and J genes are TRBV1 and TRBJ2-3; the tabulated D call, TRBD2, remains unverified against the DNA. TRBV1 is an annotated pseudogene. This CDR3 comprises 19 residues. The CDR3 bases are TGCACCAGCAGCGTTGAGGGGCGGGAGGGCCAGGGCCGCACAGATACGCAGTATTTT. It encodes CTSSVEGREGQGRTDTQYF.

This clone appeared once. CDR3 protein: CAAGQGVGFF. The CDR3 DNA reads as TGTGCCGCTGGACAGGGCGTCGGGTTCTTC. The chain is built from TRBV6-6 and TRBJ2-1; TRBD1 matches 8 bases. Germline V gives CDR1 MNHNY, CDR2 SVGAGI (reference sequence). CDR3 size: 10 residues. Unmatched junction bases numbered 9, after V lost 11 bases and J lost 15 bases.

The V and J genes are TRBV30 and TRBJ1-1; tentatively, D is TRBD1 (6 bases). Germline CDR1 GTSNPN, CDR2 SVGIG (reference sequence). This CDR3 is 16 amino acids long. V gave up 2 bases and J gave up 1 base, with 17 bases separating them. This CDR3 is CAWSRALLTGNTEAFF. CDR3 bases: TGTGCCTGGAGTAGGGCGCTTTTGACAGGGAACACTGAAGCTTTCTTT.

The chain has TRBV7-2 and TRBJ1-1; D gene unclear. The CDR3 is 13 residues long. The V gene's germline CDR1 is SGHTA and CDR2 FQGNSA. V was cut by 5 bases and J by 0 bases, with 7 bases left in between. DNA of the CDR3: TGTGCCAGCAGCCCCGACGTGAACACTGAAGCTTTCTTT. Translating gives CASSPDVNTEAFF.

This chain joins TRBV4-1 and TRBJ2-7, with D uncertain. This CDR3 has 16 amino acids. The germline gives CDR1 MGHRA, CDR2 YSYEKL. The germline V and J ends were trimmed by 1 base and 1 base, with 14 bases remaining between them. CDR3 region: CASSQGIVRDSYEQYF. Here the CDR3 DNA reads TGCGCCAGCAGCCAAGGAATCGTCCGTGATTCCTACGAGCAGTACTTC.

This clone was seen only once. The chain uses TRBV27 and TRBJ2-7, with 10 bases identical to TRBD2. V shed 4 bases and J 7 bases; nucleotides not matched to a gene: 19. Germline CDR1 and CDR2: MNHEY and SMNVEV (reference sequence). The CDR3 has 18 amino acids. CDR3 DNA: TGTGCCAGCAGTTATACAGGGGGGAGGTTAGCGGGAGGTCGGGAGCAGTACTTC. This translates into CASSYTGGRLAGGREQYF.

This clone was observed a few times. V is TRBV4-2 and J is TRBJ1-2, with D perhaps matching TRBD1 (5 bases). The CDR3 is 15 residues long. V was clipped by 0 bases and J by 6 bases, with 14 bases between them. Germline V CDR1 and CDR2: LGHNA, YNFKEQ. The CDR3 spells CASSQELTGLNGYTF. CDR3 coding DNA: TGTGCCAGCAGCCAAGAATTAACAGGATTAAATGGCTACACCTTC.

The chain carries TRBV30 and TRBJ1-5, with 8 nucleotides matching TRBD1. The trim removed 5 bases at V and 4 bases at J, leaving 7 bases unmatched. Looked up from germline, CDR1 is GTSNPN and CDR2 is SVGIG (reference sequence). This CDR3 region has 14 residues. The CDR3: CAWDRGFGNQPQHF. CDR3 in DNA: TGTGCCTGGGACAGGGGTTTCGGTAATCAGCCCCAGCATTTT.

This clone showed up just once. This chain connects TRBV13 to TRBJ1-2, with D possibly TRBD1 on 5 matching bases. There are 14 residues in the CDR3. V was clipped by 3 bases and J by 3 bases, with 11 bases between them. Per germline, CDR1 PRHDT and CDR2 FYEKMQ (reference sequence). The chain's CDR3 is CASSFQGEDYGYTF. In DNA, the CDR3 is TGTGCCAGCAGCTTTCAGGGAGAGGACTATGGCTACACCTTC.

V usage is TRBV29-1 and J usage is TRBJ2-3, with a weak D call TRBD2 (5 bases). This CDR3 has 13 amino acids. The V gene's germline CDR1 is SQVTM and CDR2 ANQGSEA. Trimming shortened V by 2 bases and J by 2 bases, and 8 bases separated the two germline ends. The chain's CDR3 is CSVERETTDTQYF. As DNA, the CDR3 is TGCAGCGTTGAAAGGGAGACCACAGATACGCAGTATTTT.

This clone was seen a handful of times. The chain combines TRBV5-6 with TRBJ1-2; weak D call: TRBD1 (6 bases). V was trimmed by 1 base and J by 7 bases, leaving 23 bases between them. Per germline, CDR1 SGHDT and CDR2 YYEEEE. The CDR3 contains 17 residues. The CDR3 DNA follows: TGTGCCAGCAGCTTGAAACTTGGGGGCGATCGCTTTAGTGGCTACACCTTC. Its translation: CASSLKLGGDRFSGYTF.

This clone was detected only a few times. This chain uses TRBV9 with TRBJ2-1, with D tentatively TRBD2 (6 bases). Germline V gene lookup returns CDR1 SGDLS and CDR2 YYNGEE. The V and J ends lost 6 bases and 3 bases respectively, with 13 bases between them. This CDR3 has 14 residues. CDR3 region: CASNPGGSYNEQFF. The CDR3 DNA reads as TGTGCCAGCAACCCCGGGGGTAGCTACAATGAGCAGTTCTTC.

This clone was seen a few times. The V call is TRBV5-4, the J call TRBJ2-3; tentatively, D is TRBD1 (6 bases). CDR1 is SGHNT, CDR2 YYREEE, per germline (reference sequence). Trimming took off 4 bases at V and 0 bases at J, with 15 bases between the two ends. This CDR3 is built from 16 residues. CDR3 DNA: TGTGCCAGCAGCCGGAATGGACAGAGTAGCACAGATACGCAGTATTTT. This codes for CASSRNGQSSTDTQYF.

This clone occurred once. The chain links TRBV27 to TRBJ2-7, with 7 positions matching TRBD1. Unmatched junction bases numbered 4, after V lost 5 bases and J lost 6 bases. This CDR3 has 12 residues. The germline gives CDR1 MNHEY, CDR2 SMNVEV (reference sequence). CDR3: CASSITGVEQYF. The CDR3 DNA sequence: TGTGCCAGCAGTATAACAGGGGTCGAGCAGTACTTC.

CDR3 in amino acids: CASSEILGPTGDTQYF. The DNA for the CDR3 is TGTGCCAGCAGTGAGATTCTTGGTCCCACTGGGGATACGCAGTATTTT. The chain carries TRBV2 and TRBJ2-3; no reliable D call. Deletions cut 3 bases from V and 6 bases from J, with 19 bases between. The CDR3 loop spans 16 amino acids. The V gene's germline CDR1 is SNHLY and CDR2 FYNNEI.

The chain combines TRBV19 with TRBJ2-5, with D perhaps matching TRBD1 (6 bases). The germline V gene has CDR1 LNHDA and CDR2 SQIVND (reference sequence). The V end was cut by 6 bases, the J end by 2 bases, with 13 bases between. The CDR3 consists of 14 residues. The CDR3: CASRDRLAQETQYF. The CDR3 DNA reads TGTGCCAGTAGGGACAGACTTGCTCAAGAGACCCAGTACTTC. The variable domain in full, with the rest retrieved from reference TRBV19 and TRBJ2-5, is DGGITQSPKYLFRKEGQNVTLSCEQNLNHDAMYWYRQDPGQGLRLIYYSQIVNDFQKGDIAEGYSVSREKKESFPLTVTSAQKNPTAFYLCASRDRLAQETQYFGPGTRLLVL.

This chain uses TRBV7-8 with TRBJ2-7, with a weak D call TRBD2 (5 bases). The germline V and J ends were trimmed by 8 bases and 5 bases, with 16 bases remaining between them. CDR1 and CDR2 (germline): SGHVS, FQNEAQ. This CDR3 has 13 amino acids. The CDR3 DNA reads TGTGCCAGCGGAAAAGGGAGCTTGAACGAGCAGTACTTC. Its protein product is CASGKGSLNEQYF.